This TCR beta chain emerged from a study of OX40 agonist ivuxolimab in advanced cancers. This CDR3 contains 13 residues. Germline V gene sequence: CDR1 SGHTA, CDR2 FQGNSA. V lost 1 base and J lost 6, with 10 bases in between. Cycle 7 day 1, cycle 4 day 1, and baseline were the timepoints at which blood was sampled. Produced via immunoSEQ multiplex PCR; TCRdb's table is partial and in-frame only. The data contain 70,000 or so clones, roughly 89% of them singletons. This clonotype was sampled from an adult with an advanced solid tumor such as melanoma, head and neck, liver or kidney cancer. The chain couples TRBV7-2 to TRBJ2-7; D is tentatively TRBD1 or TRBD2 (5 bases each). Sequenced here: CD4+ or CD8+ T cells sorted from blood, sampled in a trial of the OX40 agonist ivuxolimab. CDR3 sequence: CASSLEDGTEQYF. CDR3 DNA: TGTGCCAGCAGCTTAGAGGACGGGACCGAGCAGTACTTC. The variable domain in full, with the rest retrieved from reference TRBV7-2 and TRBJ2-7, is GAGVSQSPSNKVTEKGKDVELRCDPISGHTALYWYRQSLGQGLEFLIYFQGNSAPDKSGLPSDRFSAERTGGSVSTLTIQRTQQEDSAVYLCASSLEDGTEQYFGPGTRLTVT.